The 26 T cell receptor beta chains below were found in one sample sequenced in a study of CD8 T cells in Susac syndrome. With random hexamers, reverse transcription was performed on about 0.5 to 1 ug of RNA. One entry per CDR3 protein results from TCRdb running MiXCR on the immunoSEQ multiplex PCR reads. The data show 190,000 or so distinct CDR3 sequences, just under 95% seen once. The sequenced material came from CD4+ T cells from PBMCs. Receptors originate from a human donor with multiple sclerosis.

The V call is TRBV6-1, the J call TRBJ2-2; D gene uncertain. Germline-derived CDR1 and CDR2 are MNHNS and SASEGT. The CDR3 runs 16 residues. V shed 6 bases and J shed 3 bases, with 17 bases lying between them. The CDR3 coding sequence is TGTGCCAGCAGGTCGGCTCTGGCAGGTCACACCGGGGAGCTGTTTTTT. It translates to CASRSALAGHTGELFF.

This clonotype was counted a few times. This chain uses TRBV3-1 with TRBJ1-1; TRBD1 matches at 8 bases. Looked up from germline, CDR1 is LGHDT and CDR2 is YNNKEL (reference sequence). After removal of 0 bases from V and 5 bases from J, the junction contained 2 bases not matched to a gene. The CDR3 length is 14 residues. The CDR3 bases are TGTGCCAGCAGCCAAGACAGGGGGCGAACTGAAGCTTTCTTT. Translating it yields CASSQDRGRTEAFF.

This clonotype was observed once. The chain recombines TRBV29-1 with TRBJ1-2, with D unresolved. The CDR3 is 9 residues long. CDR1 is SQVTM and CDR2 is ANQGSEA in the germline V gene. Trimming stripped 3 bases from V and 7 bases from J, with 3 bases between. CDR3 region: CSVDGGYTF. The CDR3 DNA reads as TGCAGCGTTGATGGTGGCTACACCTTC.

This sequence joins TRBV29-1 and TRBJ1-2, with D hard to call. The CDR3 spans 17 residues. Trimming left V 4 bases short and J 4 bases short, with 25 bases between. Germline V CDR1 and CDR2: SQVTM, ANQGSEA. This CDR3 reads CSVANSYKGRETYGYTF. DNA for the CDR3: TGCAGCGTTGCCAATTCCTATAAGGGCCGGGAAACCTATGGCTACACCTTC.

This clonotype was detected once. The rearrangement uses TRBV2 and TRBJ1-5; weak D call: TRBD1 (5 bases). The CDR3 extends over 13 amino acids. V shed 7 bases and J shed 4 bases, with 11 bases lying between them. The germline gives CDR1 SNHLY, CDR2 FYNNEI. CDR3 in DNA: TGTGCCAGCATGGGGGGATGGAATCAGCCCCAGCATTTT. It encodes CASMGGWNQPQHF. The full variable domain, completed using reference TRBV2 and TRBJ1-5, is EPEVTQTPSHQVTQMGQEVILRCVPISNHLYFYWYRQILGQKVEFLVSFYNNEISEKSEIFDDQFSVERPDGSNFTLKIRSTKLEDSAMYFCASMGGWNQPQHFGDGTRLSIL.

V is TRBV7-9 and J is TRBJ2-7; D gene uncertain. Germline CDR1 is SEHNR and CDR2 is FQNEAQ (reference sequence). CDR3 length: 12 residues. V was pared by 5 bases and J by 4 bases, with 9 bases between. CDR3 coding DNA: TGTGCCAGCAGCCTTGATCTATACGAGCAGTACGTC. As protein: CASSLDLYEQYV.

The count of this clonotype is one. This chain uses TRBV11-2 with TRBJ2-3, with unresolved D. Germline V CDR1 and CDR2: SGHAT, FQNNGV. Deletions cut 3 bases from V and 4 bases from J, with 8 bases between. The CDR3 loop spans 13 amino acids. CDR3 protein: CASSLNVADTQYF. The CDR3 nucleotides are TGTGCCAGCAGCTTGAATGTAGCAGATACGCAGTATTTT.

The rearrangement joins TRBV6-6 to TRBJ2-5, with D maybe TRBD2 (6 bases). Germline V CDR1 and CDR2: MNHNY, SVGAGI (reference sequence). This CDR3 comprises 15 residues. Trimming took off 6 bases at V and 7 bases at J, with 21 bases between the two ends. The chain's CDR3 is CASSPMRGSGLTQYF. The CDR3 DNA reads TGTGCCAGCAGCCCAATGCGGGGTAGCGGTCTGACCCAGTACTTC.

This rearrangement joins TRBV24-1 to TRBJ1-5, with 7 bases matching TRBD1. The germline V gene has CDR1 KGHDR and CDR2 SFDVKD. Trimming cost V 3 bases and J 11 bases; bases outside gene matches: 0. The CDR3 is 11 amino acids. As DNA, the CDR3 is TGTGCCACCAGTGATGGGACAGCCCAGCATTTT. This translates into CATSDGTAQHF.

V usage is TRBV15 and J usage is TRBJ2-5; 8 positions match TRBD2. CDR3 length: 17 amino acids. V gave up 3 bases and J gave up 2 bases; unmatched junction bases: 11. Germline V lookup: CDR1 LNHNV, CDR2 YYDKDF (reference sequence). CDR3 sequence reads: CATSRGGGRRGQETQYF. DNA of the CDR3: TGTGCCACCAGCAGGGGCGGGGGGCGTCGCGGGCAAGAGACCCAGTACTTC.

The V and J genes are TRBV20-1 and TRBJ2-3; D may be TRBD1 (7 bases). The germline V gene has CDR1 DFQATT and CDR2 SNEGSKA (reference sequence). V lost 5 bases, J lost 3 bases, and 24 bases lay in between. The CDR3 totals 17 residues. CDR3 sequence reads: CSAGELATGVGTDTQYF. The CDR3 DNA reads as TGCAGTGCTGGCGAACTAGCAACAGGGGTTGGGACAGATACGCAGTATTTT.

The chain joins TRBV3-1 to TRBJ2-1; 13 bases line up with TRBD2. V lost 6 bases, J lost 6 bases, and 11 bases stayed unmatched. The germline V gene encodes CDR1 LGHDT and CDR2 YNNKEL (reference sequence). The CDR3 runs 17 residues. CDR3 nucleotides: TGTGCCAGCAGGGCTGCCCAGACTAGCGGGGGGCGCAATGAGCAGTTCTTC. Translated: CASRAAQTSGGRNEQFF.

This sequence joins TRBV30 and TRBJ2-1; the match to TRBD2 covers 9 bases. Germline V gene data show CDR1 as GTSNPN and CDR2 as SVGIG (reference sequence). The CDR3 is 16 amino acids. V lost 2 bases, J lost 5 bases, and 10 bases stayed unmatched. The chain's CDR3 is CAWSSAGRGGNNEQFF. The CDR3 bases are TGTGCCTGGAGTTCTGCTGGGCGGGGGGGGAACAATGAGCAGTTCTTC.

The V call is TRBV7-3, the J call TRBJ2-7; the D is unclear. Trimming shortened V by 6 bases and J by 5 bases, and 26 bases separated the two germline ends. The germline V gene encodes CDR1 SGHTA and CDR2 FQGTGA. The CDR3 runs 17 residues. This CDR3 is CASSQRSRADRSDEQYV. CDR3 nucleotides: TGTGCCAGCAGTCAACGGAGTAGGGCAGACCGATCGGACGAGCAGTACGTC.

This chain uses TRBV19 with TRBJ2-1, with 7 nucleotides matching TRBD1. V shed 4 bases, J shed 3 bases, and the junction held 0 bases outside the gene matches. This CDR3 comprises 13 residues. Germline CDR1 and CDR2: LNHDA and SQIVND (reference sequence). The CDR3 bases are TGTGCCAGTAGTAACAGGGGCTACAATGAGCAGTTCTTC. As protein: CASSNRGYNEQFF.

This chain links TRBV7-9 with TRBJ2-7; no firm D call. The germline CDR1 and CDR2 sequences are SEHNR and FQNEAQ (reference sequence). There are 13 residues in the CDR3. The V and J ends lost 1 base and 6 bases respectively, with 10 bases between them. CDR3 DNA sequence: TGTGCCAGCAGCTTAGAGGCCTCCATCGAGCAGTACTTC. Its protein is CASSLEASIEQYF.

This chain links TRBV12-3 or TRBV12-4 with TRBJ1-2, with D unresolved. Trimming left V 1 base short and J 8 bases short, with 11 bases between. The CDR3 covers 13 residues. The CDR3 sequence: CASSLGEGWGYTF. The CDR3 nucleotides read TGTGCCAGCAGTTTAGGGGAAGGCTGGGGCTACACCTTC.

The gene calls are TRBV29-1 and TRBJ1-4; weak D call: TRBD1 (5 bases). Germline V gene data show CDR1 as SQVTM and CDR2 as ANQGSEA. Trimming pared 4 bases from V and 5 bases from J, leaving 11 bases between. This CDR3 is built from 13 residues. Here the CDR3 reads CSVAGTGNEKLFF. The CDR3, as DNA: TGCAGCGTTGCTGGGACGGGAAATGAAAAACTGTTTTTT.

The chain is built from TRBV12-3 or TRBV12-4 and TRBJ1-2, with D uncertain. The CDR3 covers 15 residues. V lost 3 bases and J lost 1, with 12 bases in between. CDR3 nucleotide sequence: TGTGCCAGCAGTTTTCTCATACGCAATAACTATGGCTACACCTTC. Translated: CASSFLIRNNYGYTF.

Only one count was recorded for this clonotype. This chain links TRBV20-1 with TRBJ1-1, with D possibly matching TRBD1 (5 bases). The CDR3 is 14 amino acids. V lost 2 bases and J lost 2, with 12 bases in between. Germline V CDR1 and CDR2: DFQATT, SNEGSKA (reference sequence). For the CDR3, the DNA is TGCAGTGCTAGACTCCAGGGACTCAACACTGAAGCTTTCTTT. Residues: CSARLQGLNTEAFF.

The rearrangement joins TRBV29-1 to TRBJ1-5, with D maybe TRBD1 (5 bases). V gave up 5 bases and J gave up 7 bases, with 15 bases separating them. Per the germline V gene, CDR1 is SQVTM and CDR2 is ANQGSEA. The CDR3 loop spans 13 amino acids. CDR3 DNA: TGCAGCGTTACCACGGGGCGCGGCCAGCCCCAGCATTTT. Amino acid sequence: CSVTTGRGQPQHF.

V gene TRBV9 combines with J gene TRBJ2-3; tentative D call: TRBD1 (6 bases). The CDR3 covers 12 residues. Trimming pared 3 bases from V and 11 bases from J, leaving 13 bases between. Germline-derived CDR1 and CDR2 are SGDLS and YYNGEE. CDR3 nucleotide sequence: TGTGCCAGCAGCGAGAGAGGGGGATGGCAGTATTTT. This encodes CASSERGGWQYF.

The chain recombines TRBV3-1 with TRBJ2-4, with D possibly being TRBD2 (5 bases). Looked up from germline, CDR1 is LGHDT and CDR2 is YNNKEL (reference sequence). This CDR3 is 14 amino acids long. Between the trimmed V and J ends, which lost 0 bases and 8 bases, there was a span of 11 bases. The CDR3 sequence is CASSQERELDIQYF. The CDR3 DNA reads as TGTGCCAGCAGCCAAGAAAGGGAGTTGGACATTCAGTACTTC.

This clonotype has a single count. The chain combines TRBV12-3 or TRBV12-4 with TRBJ1-6; 9 nucleotides line up with TRBD1. V lost 6 bases and J lost 10; bases outside the gene matches: 4. The CDR3 loop spans 13 amino acids. DNA of the CDR3: TGTGCCAGCAGACCGGGACAGGGCTCACCCCTCCACTTT. The encoded protein is CASRPGQGSPLHF.

The chain combines TRBV12-3 or TRBV12-4 with TRBJ1-2; possible D gene TRBD1, 6 bases. The CDR3 has 17 residues. V shed 4 bases and J shed 3 bases, with 21 bases lying between them. The chain's CDR3 is CASSYLVGGGNYYGYTF. CDR3 sequence (DNA): TGTGCCAGCAGTTATTTGGTCGGAGGGGGGAACTACTATGGCTACACCTTC.

The V call is TRBV29-1, the J call TRBJ1-5; 7 nucleotides agree with TRBD1. CDR1 is SQVTM, CDR2 ANQGSEA, per germline. This CDR3 has 13 residues. V dropped 5 bases and J dropped 2; count of bases not matched to a gene: 3. CDR3 sequence reads: CSVLQGRNQPQHF. In nucleotides, the CDR3 is TGCAGCGTTCTACAGGGGCGCAATCAGCCCCAGCATTTT.